This TCR beta chain emerged from a study of OX40 agonist ivuxolimab in advanced cancers. Study overall: Patients were dosed intravenously with ivuxolimab at 0.01 to 10 mg/kg every 2 weeks. Findings and caveats of the study: Part of the nonresponder group also had normalized T-cell clonal expansion that was low. By week 6 at 0.1 to 3.0 mg/kg, blood CD4+ and CD8+ T cells had expanded clonally.

On this clone itself: Antigen: not known. The junction and the germline gene differ at one end; a read error may be behind it.

The germline V gene has CDR1 SGHTA and CDR2 FQGNSA. CDR3 length: 15 amino acids. TCRdb's copy holds only in-frame clones and misses some; the assay was immunoSEQ multiplex PCR. The sample has about 73,000 clones, roughly 92% seen once. This receptor was taken from an adult with an advanced solid tumor such as melanoma, head and neck, liver or kidney cancer. Sequenced here: CD4+ or CD8+ T cells sorted from blood, sampled in a trial of the OX40 agonist ivuxolimab. This rearrangement joins TRBV7-2 to TRBJ2-1; no definite D call. CDR3 nucleotide sequence: TGTGCCAGCAGTTTAGACGGGTCGGCCTACAATGAGCAGTTCTTC. This encodes CASSLDGSAYNEQFF.